This TCR beta chain was found in a study of glioma-infiltrating T cells after dendritic cell vaccination. Study in general: Autologous tumor lysate was loaded overnight onto monocyte-derived dendritic cells grown 7 to 8 days with IL-4 and GM-CSF.

Time point indicated: after dendritic cell vaccination, including at tumor progression/relapse. Study results and caveats: Higher TCR clonality did not directly relate to longer survival.

Points on this clone: What it binds is not known.

Sequencing used immunoSEQ multiplex PCR; TCRdb keeps in-frame clones, though not all of them. This table has roughly 87,000 clones, roughly four fifths appearing once. The length of the CDR3 is 14 residues. Looked up from germline, CDR1 is SGHRS and CDR2 is YFSETQ. Trimming shortened V by 1 base and J by 4 bases, and 9 bases separated the two germline ends. The sequencing used blood, collected after dendritic cell vaccination. The V gene is TRBV5-1, the J gene TRBJ2-1, with D unclear. This clonotype was obtained from a human donor with glioblastoma. The CDR3: CASSLSVQYNEQFF. The CDR3 bases are TGCGCCAGCAGCTTGTCGGTACAGTACAATGAGCAGTTCTTC.